This T cell receptor (beta chain) was sequenced during a study of blood T cell repertoires in COVID-19. Method: immunoSEQ multiplex PCR; TCRdb's copy keeps in-frame clones and lacks some. The sample holds approximately 30,000 clones; around nine tenths are singletons and the top ten take around 17%. The CDR3 loop spans 14 amino acids. CDR1 and CDR2 from the germline V gene are SGHRS and YFSETQ. J lost 7 bases, V lost 4 bases, and 8 bases had no gene match. The chain carries TRBV5-1 and TRBJ2-7, with 10 bases fitting TRBD1. The sequence derives from a human donor with active COVID-19. The donor label of this sample is uncertain. Sequenced input: peripheral blood. The DNA for the CDR3 is TGCGCCAGCAGCAGACCGGGACAGGGGAGGGAGCAGTACTTC. This codes for CASSRPGQGREQYF.